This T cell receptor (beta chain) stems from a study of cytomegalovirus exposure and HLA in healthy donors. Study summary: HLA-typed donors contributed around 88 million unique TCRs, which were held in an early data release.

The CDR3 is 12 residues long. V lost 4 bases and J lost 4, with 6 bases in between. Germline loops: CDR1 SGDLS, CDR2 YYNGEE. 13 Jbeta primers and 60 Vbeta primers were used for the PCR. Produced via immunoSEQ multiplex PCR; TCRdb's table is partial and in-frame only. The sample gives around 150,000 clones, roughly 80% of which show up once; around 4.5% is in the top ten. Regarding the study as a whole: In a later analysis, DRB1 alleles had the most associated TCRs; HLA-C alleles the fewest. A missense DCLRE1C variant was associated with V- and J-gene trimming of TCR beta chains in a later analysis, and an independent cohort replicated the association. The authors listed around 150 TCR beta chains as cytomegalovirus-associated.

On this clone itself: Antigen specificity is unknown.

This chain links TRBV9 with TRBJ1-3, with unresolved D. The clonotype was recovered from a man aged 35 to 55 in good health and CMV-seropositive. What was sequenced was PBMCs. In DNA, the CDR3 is TGTGCCAGCAGCACAAAAGGAAACACCATATATTTT. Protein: CASSTKGNTIYF.